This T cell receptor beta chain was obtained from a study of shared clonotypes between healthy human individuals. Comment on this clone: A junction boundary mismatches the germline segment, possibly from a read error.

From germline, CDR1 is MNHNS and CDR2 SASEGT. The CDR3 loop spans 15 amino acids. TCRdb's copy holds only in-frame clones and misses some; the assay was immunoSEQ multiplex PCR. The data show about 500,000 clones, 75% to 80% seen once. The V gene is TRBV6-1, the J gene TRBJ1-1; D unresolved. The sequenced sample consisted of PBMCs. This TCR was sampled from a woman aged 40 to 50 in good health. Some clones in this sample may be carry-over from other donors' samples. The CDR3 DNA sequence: TGTGCCAGCAGTGAAGCGTGGGGTGGGAACGCTGAAGCTTTCTTT. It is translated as CASSEAWGGNAEAFF.